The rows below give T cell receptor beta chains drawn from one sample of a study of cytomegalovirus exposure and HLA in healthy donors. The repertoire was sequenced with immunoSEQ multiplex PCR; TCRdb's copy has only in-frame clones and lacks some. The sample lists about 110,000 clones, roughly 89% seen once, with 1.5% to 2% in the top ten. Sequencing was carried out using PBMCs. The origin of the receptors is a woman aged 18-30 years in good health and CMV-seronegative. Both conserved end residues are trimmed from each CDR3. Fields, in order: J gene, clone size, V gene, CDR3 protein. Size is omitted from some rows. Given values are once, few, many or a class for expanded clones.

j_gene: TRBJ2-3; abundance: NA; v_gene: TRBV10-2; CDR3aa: ASSVDSASTDTQY
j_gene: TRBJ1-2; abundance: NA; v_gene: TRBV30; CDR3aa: AWKFRGYT
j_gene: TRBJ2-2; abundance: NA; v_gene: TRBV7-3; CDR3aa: ASSLIASPAPGELF
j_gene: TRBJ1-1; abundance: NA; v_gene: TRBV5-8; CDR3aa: ASSLEAGALNTEAF
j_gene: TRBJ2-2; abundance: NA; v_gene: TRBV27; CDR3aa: ASSLYTGTRNTGELF
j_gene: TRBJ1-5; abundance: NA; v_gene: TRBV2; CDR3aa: ATTDRAEDQPQH
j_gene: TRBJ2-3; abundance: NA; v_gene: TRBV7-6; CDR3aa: ASSLGLAGVWSTDTQY
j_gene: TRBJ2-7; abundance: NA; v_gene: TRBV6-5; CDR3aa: ASSTGVYEQY
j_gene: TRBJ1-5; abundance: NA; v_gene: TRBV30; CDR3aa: AWGGTGYSNQPQH
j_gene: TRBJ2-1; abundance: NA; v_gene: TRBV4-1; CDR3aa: ASSRRSGNEQF
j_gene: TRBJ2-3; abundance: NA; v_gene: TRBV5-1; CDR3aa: ASSLGQGALLDTQY
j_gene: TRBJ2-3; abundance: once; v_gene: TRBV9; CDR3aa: ASSPRRGTDTQY
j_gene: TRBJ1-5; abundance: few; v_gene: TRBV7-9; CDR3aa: ASSFSKSGGSNQPQH
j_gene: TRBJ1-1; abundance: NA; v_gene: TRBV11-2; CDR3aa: ASSSRTGRGRKGEAF
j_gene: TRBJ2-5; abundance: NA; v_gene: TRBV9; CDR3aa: ASSIASGGAQETQY
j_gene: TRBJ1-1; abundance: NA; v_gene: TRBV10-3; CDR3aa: AISERTGNTEAF
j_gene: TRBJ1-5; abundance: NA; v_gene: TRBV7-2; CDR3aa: ASSLASDRSNQPQH
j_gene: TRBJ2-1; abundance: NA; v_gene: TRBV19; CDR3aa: ATNNVMEDEQF
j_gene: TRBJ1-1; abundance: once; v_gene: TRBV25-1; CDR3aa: ASRLGGTEAF
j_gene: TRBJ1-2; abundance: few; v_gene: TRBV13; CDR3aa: ASSQGDRVLYGYT
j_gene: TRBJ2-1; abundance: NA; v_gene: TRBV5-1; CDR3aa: ASSRQTSGSGLEQF
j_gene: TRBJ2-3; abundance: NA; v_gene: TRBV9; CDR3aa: ASSGRQEEVYTDTQY
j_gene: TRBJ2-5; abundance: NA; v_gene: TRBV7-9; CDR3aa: ASSSQQGDQETQY
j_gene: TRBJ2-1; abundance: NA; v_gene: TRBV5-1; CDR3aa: ASRSSGGLNEQF
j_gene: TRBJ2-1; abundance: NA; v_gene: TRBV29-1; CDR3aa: SVANRYSYNEQF
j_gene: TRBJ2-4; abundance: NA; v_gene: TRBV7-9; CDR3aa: ASSLGGAKNIQY
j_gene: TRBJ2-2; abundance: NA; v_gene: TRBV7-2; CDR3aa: ASSTPPGTVGDRF
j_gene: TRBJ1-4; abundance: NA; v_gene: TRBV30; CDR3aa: AWSGDRVGEKLF
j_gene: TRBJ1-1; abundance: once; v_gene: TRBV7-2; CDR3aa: ASSSQGAEWTEAF
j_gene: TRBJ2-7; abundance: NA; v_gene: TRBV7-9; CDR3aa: ASSLPQGSSYEQY
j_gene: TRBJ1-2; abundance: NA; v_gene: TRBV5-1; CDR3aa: ASSLTMDGGGYT
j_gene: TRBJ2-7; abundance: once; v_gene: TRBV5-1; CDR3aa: ASSLTGTGKYEQY
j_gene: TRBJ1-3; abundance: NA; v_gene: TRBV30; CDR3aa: AWGHKGSGNTIY